The 23 T cell receptor beta chains below all came from one sample that was sequenced in a study of T cells expressing NK-cell markers. No DNA is given; TCRdb re-called the 5' RACE reads and lists each CDR3 protein once. This sample's clone table lists 500,000 or so distinct CDR3 sequences. Sequenced: blood T cells: a sorted CD56 or NKG2C T cell subset, CD4+ or CD8+ T cells, or bulk PBMC T cells (not recorded which). The receptors here all came from a man between 18 and 29 years old in good health.

This rearrangement joins TRBV12-3 or TRBV12-4 to TRBJ2-1. This CDR3 has 16 amino acids. CDR3 loop: CASSLGLFASYNEQFF.

This chain connects TRBV5-1 to TRBJ2-1; TCRdb's D call, TRBD2, is unchecked because there is no DNA. The CDR3 consists of 16 residues. CDR1 and CDR2 from the germline V gene are SGHRS and YFSETQ. CDR3: CASSLGGGLSYNEQFF.

V usage is TRBV5-8 and J usage is TRBJ2-3; TCRdb reports TRBD2, a call that lacks DNA to check it against. Per germline, CDR1 SGHTS and CDR2 YDEGEE. The CDR3 runs to 13 residues. This CDR3 is CASSDPARDTQYF.

This rearrangement joins TRBV12-3 or TRBV12-4 to TRBJ2-7; the D gene TCRdb calls, TRBD1, cannot be checked with no DNA. The CDR3 contains 13 residues. This CDR3 reads CASSIRGGHEQYF.

V and J are TRBV6-1 and TRBJ2-3; TCRdb picks TRBD1, but there is no DNA to check that call. The V gene's germline CDR1 is MNHNS and CDR2 SASEGT. The CDR3 extends over 16 amino acids. The CDR3 sequence is CASRGTGQTSTDTQYF.

V and J are TRBV12-3 or TRBV12-4 and TRBJ1-1; the D call from TCRdb, TRBD1, cannot be confirmed without DNA. The CDR3 contains 16 residues. This CDR3 reads CASSPGVPARVTEAFF.

CDR3: CASSFGGVMYNEQFF. This rearrangement joins TRBV12-3 or TRBV12-4 to TRBJ2-1; the D call of TRBD2 rests on TCRdb alone, since no DNA is present to check it. The CDR3 length is 15 residues.

The chain employs TRBV4-2 and TRBJ2-2; TCRdb's assignment of TRBD1 cannot be checked, as there is no DNA. This CDR3 region has 16 residues. Germline CDR1 LGHNA, CDR2 YNFKEQ. CDR3 region: CASSQDGTGIPGELFF.

The rearrangement uses TRBV5-1 and TRBJ2-1; checking the TCRdb D call of TRBD2 is not possible without DNA. The CDR3 contains 15 residues. Looked up from germline, CDR1 is SGHRS and CDR2 is YFSETQ. The CDR3 spells CASSLPLADINEQFF.

The chain carries TRBV10-3 and TRBJ2-2; TCRdb's D call of TRBD2 is untestable without DNA. Looked up from germline, CDR1 is ENHRY and CDR2 is SYGVKD. The CDR3 runs to 17 residues. CDR3 residues: CAIMETSGRANTGELFF.

The rearrangement joins TRBV20-1 to TRBJ2-1; TCRdb selects TRBD1, and the lack of DNA leaves this call unchecked. The germline V gene encodes CDR1 DFQATT and CDR2 SNEGSKA (reference sequence). CDR3 length: 15 amino acids. The CDR3 region is CSANPGSGSYNEQFF.

The chain carries TRBV20-1 and TRBJ2-7. CDR1 is DFQATT and CDR2 is SNEGSKA in the germline V gene (reference sequence). This CDR3 region has 12 residues. The CDR3 is CSARDFLDEQYF.

The V gene is TRBV6-5, the J gene TRBJ2-1; the TRBD2 assignment by TCRdb is unverifiable without DNA. The length of the CDR3 is 15 residues. Germline CDR1 and CDR2: MNHEY and SVGAGI. CDR3 region: CASSWGLAGNGEQFF.

The rearrangement joins TRBV3-1 to TRBJ2-1; TCRdb indicates TRBD2, and absent DNA this call remains unverified. CDR3 length equals 18 residues. Germline V gene sequence: CDR1 LGHDT, CDR2 YNNKEL (reference sequence). The CDR3 region is CASSQDRSGDFPRDEQFF.

J is TRBJ1-1 and V is TRBV7-9; TCRdb names TRBD1, which stays unverified in the absence of DNA. The CDR3 consists of 17 residues. The germline V gene has CDR1 SEHNR and CDR2 FQNEAQ (reference sequence). The CDR3: CASSLADRGRSGLEAFF.

This CDR3 is CSATTYGTELSTDTQYF. J is TRBJ2-3 and V is TRBV20-1; TCRdb calls TRBD1, which cannot be checked without DNA. The CDR3 totals 17 residues. CDR1 and CDR2 (germline): DFQATT, SNEGSKA (reference sequence).

The chain couples TRBV5-1 to TRBJ2-2; TCRdb names TRBD2, which stays unverified in the absence of DNA. The CDR3 is made up of 19 amino acids. In germline, CDR1 is SGHRS, CDR2 YFSETQ. CDR3: CASSGGLHPSGPNTGELFF.

The V call is TRBV11-2, the J call TRBJ2-1; TCRdb reports TRBD2, a call that lacks DNA to check it against. Germline V gene data show CDR1 as SGHAT and CDR2 as FQNNGV. The length of the CDR3 is 16 residues. CDR3 protein: CASSLTFAGGYNEQFF.

The rearrangement joins TRBV6-6 to TRBJ1-5. The CDR3 is 13 residues long. CDR1 and CDR2 (germline): MNHNY, SVGAGI (reference sequence). The CDR3 sequence: CASSLTYNQPQHF.

The chain recombines TRBV20-1 with TRBJ2-2; lacking DNA, the TRBD2 call made by TCRdb goes unchecked. CDR1 DFQATT and CDR2 SNEGSKA come from the germline V gene (reference sequence). This CDR3 has 16 residues. The CDR3 reads CSARGLAGGSPGELFF.

The chain uses TRBV7-2 and TRBJ2-1; TCRdb calls TRBD2, which cannot be checked without DNA. CDR3 length equals 14 residues. CDR1 and CDR2 (germline): SGHTA, FQGNSA. CDR3 sequence: CASSLAVAGYEQFF.

The rearrangement uses TRBV15 and TRBJ1-1. This CDR3 spans 15 amino acids. Germline CDR1 reads LNHNV; CDR2 reads YYDKDF (reference sequence). Here the CDR3 reads CATSRPSGAGTEVFF.

The rearrangement links TRBV6-1 to TRBJ1-4; absent DNA, TCRdb's TRBD1 call cannot be checked. The CDR3 length is 14 residues. From germline, CDR1 is MNHNS and CDR2 SASEGT. The CDR3 spells CASSATGGREKLFF.